The T cell receptor beta chain under discussion was sequenced for a study of cytomegalovirus exposure and HLA in healthy donors. Study outcomes and limitations: Later analysis identified a missense DCLRE1C variant that was linked to TCR beta V- and J-gene trimming.

Details on this clone: Its antigen is currently unknown.

With 60 Vbeta and 13 Jbeta primers, the PCR was carried out. The method was immunoSEQ multiplex PCR; TCRdb's version includes in-frame clones alone and lacks a portion of them. The sample contains around 120,000 clones, about four fifths of which appear only once. The V gene's germline CDR1 is KGHSH and CDR2 LQKENI. V lost 3 bases and J lost 4; bases outside the gene matches: 6. CDR3 length: 15 amino acids. V is TRBV18 and J is TRBJ1-3; 7 nucleotides match TRBD1. The receptor was isolated from a female donor in good health and CMV-seropositive. The specimen was PBMCs. CDR3 loop: CASSPGTAEGNTIYF. In DNA, the CDR3 is TGTGCCAGCTCACCCGGGACAGCGGAAGGAAACACCATATATTTT.